Following are 19 T cell receptor beta chains from one sample sequenced in a study of shared clonotypes between healthy human individuals. Assay: immunoSEQ multiplex PCR; the TCRdb copy retains only in-frame clones and omits some. The data show a few hundred thousand clones, roughly 72% seen once. Specimen: PBMCs. The receptors come from a woman aged 40 to 50 in good health. Some clones in this sample may be carry-over from other donors' samples.

V is TRBV2 and J is TRBJ1-1, with D unresolved. V lost 7 bases and J 1 base, leaving 10 bases between the germline ends. The length of the CDR3 is 13 residues. Germline loops: CDR1 SNHLY, CDR2 FYNNEI. The CDR3 sequence is CASKVQPNTEAFF. Here the CDR3 DNA reads TGTGCCAGCAAGGTCCAACCGAACACTGAAGCTTTCTTT. The entire variable domain, with the rest obtained from reference TRBV2 and TRBJ1-1, is as follows: EPEVTQTPSHQVTQMGQEVILRCVPISNHLYFYWYRQILGQKVEFLVSFYNNEISEKSEIFDDQFSVERPDGSNFTLKIRSTKLEDSAMYFCASKVQPNTEAFFGQGTRLTVV.

The CDR3 nucleotides are TGTGCCAGCAGTTTAAAGGGAAAGAACTATGGCTACACCTTC. Translating gives CASSLKGKNYGYTF. The rearrangement uses TRBV27 and TRBJ1-2; the D is unclear. V lost 2 bases and J lost 2, with 9 bases in between. Germline assignment: CDR1 MNHEY and CDR2 SMNVEV (reference sequence). CDR3 length equals 14 residues.

A remark on this clone: One base away lies a much larger clone, so this may be a sequencing read error. The chain recombines TRBV4-2 with TRBJ1-4, with a weak D call TRBD1 (6 bases). The CDR3 runs to 15 residues. CDR1 is LGHNA, CDR2 YNFKEQ, per germline. The CDR3, as DNA: TGTGCCAGCAGCCTAAACAGGGAGGTTAATGAAAAACCGTTTTTT. It is translated as CASSLNREVNEKPFF.

This clone was seen only a few times. A read error may explain this, as a much larger clone is one base away. The V call is TRBV29-1, the J call TRBJ2-7, with 7 bases that match TRBD1. This CDR3 spans 14 amino acids. The V gene end was trimmed by 4 bases and the J gene end by 3 bases; junction bases not matched to a gene: 9. CDR1 is SQVTM and CDR2 is ANQGSEA in the germline V gene. The CDR3 DNA follows: TGCAGCGTTGGACAGGGAGATATGTACTACGAGCAGTACTTC. It is translated as CSVGQGDMYYEQYF.

CDR3 amino acids: CASSERQGGKYGYTF. The CDR3 DNA sequence: TGTGCCAGTAGTGAACGACAGGGAGGGAAGTATGGCTACACCTTC. The rearrangement joins TRBV19 to TRBJ1-2; TRBD1 matches at 7 bases. Germline V gives CDR1 LNHDA, CDR2 SQIVND (reference sequence). V was pared by 5 bases and J by 5 bases, with 11 bases of the junction left unmatched. This CDR3 spans 15 amino acids. The full variable domain, its missing parts supplied by reference TRBV19 and TRBJ1-2, is DGGITQSPKYLFRKEGQNVTLSCEQNLNHDAMYWYRQDPGQGLRLIYYSQIVNDFQKGDIAEGYSVSREKKESFPLTVTSAQKNPTAFYLCASSERQGGKYGYTFGSGTRLTVV.

This chain uses TRBV18 with TRBJ2-7; D not resolved. CDR3 length: 13 amino acids. Trimming cost V 0 bases and J 2 bases, with 5 bases left between them. Germline V CDR1 and CDR2: KGHSH, LQKENI. The CDR3, as DNA: TGTGCCAGCTCACCACCGTTTACCTACGAGCAGTACTTC. Protein product: CASSPPFTYEQYF.

The chain combines TRBV29-1 with TRBJ2-5, with 11 bases fitting TRBD2. V was clipped by 0 bases and J by 7 bases; unmatched bases: 13. Germline assignment: CDR1 SQVTM and CDR2 ANQGSEA. The CDR3 is 17 residues long. Here the CDR3 DNA reads TGCAGCGTTGAAGATACATCCAGGACTAGCGGGTTCGGGACCCAGTACTTC. Its translation is CSVEDTSRTSGFGTQYF.

This sequence joins TRBV13 and TRBJ2-2; no firm D call. The CDR3 runs to 14 residues. With 0 bases removed from V and 6 bases from J, the gap between germline ends came to 8 bases. The germline V gene encodes CDR1 PRHDT and CDR2 FYEKMQ (reference sequence). CDR3 in amino acids: CASSLGSGPGELFF. The CDR3 region has the DNA TGTGCCAGCAGCTTAGGGTCGGGTCCCGGGGAGCTGTTTTTT.

The V call is TRBV28, the J call TRBJ2-2, with D unclear. CDR3 length: 13 amino acids. Trimming stripped 5 bases from V and 5 bases from J, with 9 bases between. Germline V gene lookup returns CDR1 MDHEN and CDR2 SYDVKM. CDR3 protein: CASSKEYTGELFF. CDR3 bases: TGTGCCAGCAGTAAAGAGTATACCGGGGAGCTGTTTTTT.

This clone was seen at least ten times. The chain is built from TRBV6-4 and TRBJ2-3; TRBD2 matches at 7 bases. There are 15 residues in the CDR3. CDR1 and CDR2 from the germline V gene are MRHNA and SNTAGT. Trimming cost V 0 bases and J 4 bases; bases outside gene matches: 4. CDR3 residues: CASSDSSGRADTQYF. The CDR3 region has the DNA TGTGCCAGCAGTGACTCGAGTGGGAGGGCAGATACGCAGTATTTT.

The genes are TRBV7-3 and TRBJ2-1, with D unresolved. The germline CDR1 and CDR2 sequences are SGHTA and FQGTGA. The V and J ends lost 3 bases and 0 bases respectively, with 9 bases between them. This CDR3 has 15 amino acids. The CDR3 DNA reads TGTGCCAGCAGCTTGAACCCTAGCTCCTACAATGAGCAGTTCTTC. This encodes CASSLNPSSYNEQFF.

CDR3 sequence reads: CASSPEGPSGSYEQYF. The CDR3 region has the DNA TGTGCCAGCAGCCCCGAGGGCCCTAGCGGCTCCTACGAGCAGTACTTC. This chain uses TRBV7-2 with TRBJ2-7; 7 bases agree with TRBD2. Trimming cost V 5 bases and J 0 bases; bases outside gene matches: 10. The CDR3 loop spans 16 amino acids. The germline gives CDR1 SGHTA, CDR2 FQGNSA.

Only a few counts were recorded for this clone. For the CDR3, the DNA is TGCGCCAGCAGCCACCAGGCCCAGGGGCGGATTAGCACAGATACGCAGTATTTT. Protein: CASSHQAQGRISTDTQYF. The V call is TRBV4-1, the J call TRBJ2-3; a possible D gene is TRBD1 (6 bases). Trimming pared 3 bases from V and 0 bases from J, leaving 19 bases between. CDR3 length equals 18 residues. Germline CDR1 reads MGHRA; CDR2 reads YSYEKL.

In this sample, this clone turned up a few times. This chain links TRBV4-2 with TRBJ1-2; D is possibly TRBD1 (5 bases). V lost 4 bases and J 6 bases, leaving 12 bases between the germline ends. The CDR3 extends over 13 amino acids. The germline V gene encodes CDR1 LGHNA and CDR2 YNFKEQ. CDR3 DNA sequence: TGTGCCAGCAGCCCCGGGACGGGTGATGGCTACACCTTC. Protein product: CASSPGTGDGYTF.

This chain joins TRBV7-9 and TRBJ2-2; 9 positions match TRBD2. Germline loops: CDR1 SEHNR, CDR2 FQNEAQ (reference sequence). The V segment lost 5 bases and the J segment 1 base; nucleotides outside the gene matches: 2. This CDR3 comprises 15 residues. The CDR3 nucleotides read TGTGCCAGCAGCGATAGCGGGGGGAACACCGGGGAGCTGTTTTTT. This translates into CASSDSGGNTGELFF. Filled out from reference TRBV7-9 and TRBJ2-2, the complete variable domain reads DTGVSQNPRHKITKRGQNVTFRCDPISEHNRLYWYRQTLGQGPEFLTYFQNEAQLEKSRLLSDRFSAERPKGSFSTLEIQRTEQGDSAMYLCASSDSGGNTGELFFGEGSRLTVL.

This sequence joins TRBV19 and TRBJ2-2, with D maybe TRBD1 (5 bases). Germline V CDR1 and CDR2: LNHDA, SQIVND (reference sequence). The CDR3 has 15 residues. V lost 4 bases to trimming and J lost 3 bases, with 12 bases between them. CDR3 residues: CASSNQGWDTGELFF. CDR3 DNA: TGTGCCAGTAGTAACCAGGGTTGGGACACCGGGGAGCTGTTTTTT. The full variable domain, in which reference TRBV19 and TRBJ2-2 provide the parts outside the CDR3, is DGGITQSPKYLFRKEGQNVTLSCEQNLNHDAMYWYRQDPGQGLRLIYYSQIVNDFQKGDIAEGYSVSREKKESFPLTVTSAQKNPTAFYLCASSNQGWDTGELFFGEGSRLTVL.

Details on this clone: A much larger clone sits a single nucleotide away, making a read error possible. This rearrangement joins TRBV19 to TRBJ2-1; a possible D gene is TRBD2 (6 bases). The CDR3 runs 15 residues. Germline V lookup: CDR1 LNHDA, CDR2 SQIVND (reference sequence). V shed 3 bases and J shed 6 bases, with 15 bases lying between them. The CDR3 DNA sequence: TGTGCCAGTAGTATGTGGCGGGGAGGCCGCAATGAGCAGTTCTTC. Protein sequence: CASSMWRGGRNEQFF.

The chain is built from TRBV28 and TRBJ1-4; D remains unclear. Germline CDR1 and CDR2: MDHEN and SYDVKM. The CDR3 extends over 14 amino acids. Trimming left V 3 bases short and J 4 bases short, with 9 bases between. CDR3: CASSLWAFNEKLFF. The CDR3 coding sequence is TGTGCCAGCAGTTTGTGGGCTTTTAATGAAAAACTGTTTTTT.

The table lists this clone with a count of one. The genes are TRBV28 and TRBJ1-2, with 10 bases identical to TRBD1. The V gene end was trimmed by 5 bases and the J gene end by 0 bases; junction bases not matched to a gene: 18. CDR1 MDHEN and CDR2 SYDVKM come from the germline V gene. The CDR3 consists of 20 residues. CDR3 in amino acids: CASSTTTPGQGVATNYGYTF. CDR3 nucleotides: TGTGCCAGCAGTACTACTACGCCCGGACAGGGGGTTGCAACTAACTATGGCTACACCTTC.